Listed here are 22 T cell receptor beta chains from one sample, sequenced in a study of blood T cell repertoires in COVID-19. Libraries were prepared by immunoSEQ multiplex PCR; TCRdb keeps only in-frame clonotypes and omits some of them. This table has about 58,000 clones, approximately 85% appearing once. Sample: peripheral blood. The receptors derive from a human donor in a cohort sampled during active COVID-19.

J is TRBJ1-1 and V is TRBV19; perhaps TRBD1 as D (6 bases). Trimming removed 5 bases from V and 7 bases from J, with 14 bases in between. There are 13 residues in the CDR3. The germline V gene encodes CDR1 LNHDA and CDR2 SQIVND (reference sequence). DNA of the CDR3: TGTGCCAGTAGTCCCTACAGGGAGAATGAAGCTTTCTTT. Residues: CASSPYRENEAFF.

The chain is built from TRBV6-1 and TRBJ2-3; 12 bases agree with TRBD1. Germline V gene data show CDR1 as MNHNS and CDR2 as SASEGT. The CDR3 spans 13 residues. Trimming at V came to 2 bases and at J to 14 bases, leaving 5 bases not matched to a gene. The CDR3 nucleotides are TGTGCCAGCAGTGAAAGGGGGACAGGGGGCTTGTATTTT. Amino acids: CASSERGTGGLYF.

The rearrangement joins TRBV7-9 to TRBJ2-2, with 8 bases lining up with TRBD1. Germline loops: CDR1 SEHNR, CDR2 FQNEAQ (reference sequence). With V trimmed by 6 bases and J by 0 bases, 3 bases remained unmatched. CDR3 size: 15 residues. The CDR3 loop is CASRLQGANTGELFF. CDR3 sequence (DNA): TGTGCCAGCAGACTACAGGGGGCGAACACCGGGGAGCTGTTTTTT.

The gene calls are TRBV28 and TRBJ2-7, with 9 bases lining up with TRBD1. This CDR3 spans 14 amino acids. With 6 bases clipped from V and 0 bases from J, the junction kept 3 bases outside the gene matches. In germline, CDR1 is MDHEN, CDR2 SYDVKM. The CDR3 region has the DNA TGTGCCAGCAGGGGACAGGGAAGCTCCTACGAGCAGTACTTC. Protein product: CASRGQGSSYEQYF.

The chain carries TRBV11-2 and TRBJ2-2, with 9 bases matching TRBD1. CDR3 length equals 16 residues. Germline lookup yields CDR1 SGHAT and CDR2 FQNNGV. Trimming cost V 2 bases and J 4 bases; bases outside gene matches: 5. The CDR3 nucleotides read TGTGCCAGCAGCTTATCGGACAGGGGAACCACCGGGGAGCTGTTTTTT. It yields the protein CASSLSDRGTTGELFF.

In DNA, the CDR3 is TGTGCCAGCAGGCACGGGGAGGAGACCCAGTACTTC. Its protein is CASRHGEETQYF. The chain recombines TRBV11-2 with TRBJ2-5; possibly TRBD2 for D (5 bases). Germline CDR1 reads SGHAT; CDR2 reads FQNNGV. This CDR3 region has 12 residues. Deletions cut 6 bases from V and 5 bases from J, with 10 bases between.

The chain recombines TRBV4-1 with TRBJ2-6, with 12 bases matching TRBD2. J gave up 3 bases and V 2 bases, and 5 bases lay outside the gene matches. The CDR3 contains 18 residues. Germline CDR1 is MGHRA and CDR2 is YSYEKL. As DNA, the CDR3 is TGCGCCAGCAGCCAAAGACTAGCGGGAGATGGTGGGGCCAACGTCCTGACTTTC. Translation: CASSQRLAGDGGANVLTF.

This clone was recorded only once. This chain connects TRBV14 to TRBJ2-3; 9 bases line up with TRBD2. V lost 3 bases and J lost 10; bases outside the gene matches: 5. CDR3 length equals 13 residues. Germline V gene data show CDR1 as SGHDN and CDR2 as FVKESK. The CDR3 DNA follows: TGTGCCAGCAGCCAGATGATAGCGGGGGCGCAGTATTTT. This translates into CASSQMIAGAQYF.

The chain joins TRBV6-1 to TRBJ1-6; D uncertain. Trimming shortened V by 1 base and J by 7 bases, and 5 bases separated the two germline ends. Germline values: CDR1 MNHNS, CDR2 SASEGT. This CDR3 comprises 13 residues. CDR3 DNA: TGTGCCAGCAGTGAAGGGGAGAATTCACCCCTCCACTTT. It specifies CASSEGENSPLHF.

CDR3 DNA: TGTGCCAGCAGTCAGCGGCGGATAAACTACAATGAGCAGTTCTTC. This codes for CASSQRRINYNEQFF. J is TRBJ2-1 and V is TRBV28, with D possibly matching TRBD2 (5 bases). V lost 5 bases and J lost 3, with 14 bases in between. CDR1 is MDHEN and CDR2 is SYDVKM in the germline V gene. This CDR3 is 15 amino acids long.

The rearrangement uses TRBV4-1 and TRBJ2-1; D ambiguous. The V end was cut by 1 base, the J end by 8 bases, with 15 bases between. Germline CDR1 is MGHRA and CDR2 is YSYEKL. The CDR3 is 15 amino acids. The CDR3 is CASSQGMVDLDEQFF. The CDR3 DNA is TGCGCCAGCAGCCAAGGTATGGTAGATCTCGATGAGCAGTTCTTC.

CDR3 DNA: TGTGCTAGTGGTTCCGGACAGGGCTCCACCGGGGAGCTGTTTTTT. Translating it yields CASGSGQGSTGELFF. V usage is TRBV12-5 and J usage is TRBJ2-2, with 8 bases identical to TRBD1. Germline CDR1 reads LGHNT; CDR2 reads FRNRAP. This CDR3 has 15 residues. Trimming removed 4 bases from V and 4 bases from J; junction bases left unmatched: 5. The full variable domain, completed using reference TRBV12-5 and TRBJ2-2, is DARVTQTPRHKVTEMGQEVTMRCQPILGHNTVFWYRQTMMQGLELLAYFRNRAPLDDSGMPKDRFSAEMPDATLATLKIQPSEPRDSAVYFCASGSGQGSTGELFFGEGSRLTVL.

In its sample, this clone was seen a few times. The rearrangement uses TRBV19 and TRBJ2-2; D gene unclear. Germline V gives CDR1 LNHDA, CDR2 SQIVND (reference sequence). The ends were cut back, 1 base at V and 5 bases at J, with 11 bases in the middle. The CDR3 runs to 15 residues. CDR3 nucleotide sequence: TGTGCCAGTAGTATAGGCAGACATACAACCGGGGAGCTGTTTTTT. Translation gives CASSIGRHTTGELFF. Using reference TRBV19 and TRBJ2-2 for the parts outside the CDR3, the full variable domain is DGGITQSPKYLFRKEGQNVTLSCEQNLNHDAMYWYRQDPGQGLRLIYYSQIVNDFQKGDIAEGYSVSREKKESFPLTVTSAQKNPTAFYLCASSIGRHTTGELFFGEGSRLTVL.

The chain links TRBV5-5 to TRBJ1-2, with TRBD1 matching 7 bases. The CDR3 covers 15 residues. CDR1 and CDR2 from the germline V gene are SGHKS and YYEKEE (reference sequence). Trimming at V came to 4 bases and at J to 2 bases, leaving 8 bases not matched to a gene. For the CDR3, the DNA is TGTGCCAGCAGCCGCCGGGACAGAGAAAACTATGGCTACACCTTC. Protein sequence: CASSRRDRENYGYTF.

This clone was recorded a few times. The chain is built from TRBV3-1 (or the pseudogene TRBV3-2) and TRBJ1-2; 9 bases are a match to TRBD1. Germline-derived CDR1 and CDR2 are LGHDT and YNNKEL (reference sequence). The V gene end was trimmed by 5 bases and the J gene end by 7 bases; junction bases not matched to a gene: 11. CDR3 length: 15 amino acids. CDR3 in DNA: TGTGCCAGCAGCTTTATCCGGGACAGGGCCCTTGGCTACACCTTC. As protein: CASSFIRDRALGYTF.

The chain has TRBV6-6 and TRBJ2-1; TRBD1 agrees at 10 bases. The CDR3 sequence is 16 residues long. Germline V gene data show CDR1 as MNHNY and CDR2 as SVGAGI (reference sequence). J was trimmed by 6 bases and V by 5 bases; bases with no gene match: 10. The CDR3 nucleotides are TGTGCCAGCAGTCAACCCATAGACAGGGGGCCCAATGAGCAGTTCTTC. This translates into CASSQPIDRGPNEQFF.

The V call is TRBV5-4, the J call TRBJ1-2; 7 bases fit TRBD1. V gave up 1 base and J gave up 4 bases; unmatched junction bases: 4. Germline CDR1 reads SGHNT; CDR2 reads YYREEE (reference sequence). CDR3 length: 14 residues. The CDR3, as DNA: TGTGCCAGCAGCTTGTCGGGACAGCCCTATGGCTACACCTTC. Translated: CASSLSGQPYGYTF.

This clone was seen only once. The chain is built from TRBV30 and TRBJ2-5; 7 bases match TRBD1. J lost 0 bases, V lost 1 base, and 5 bases had no gene match. The CDR3 is made up of 15 amino acids. CDR1 and CDR2 from the germline V gene are GTSNPN and SVGIG (reference sequence). CDR3 bases: TGTGCCTGGAGTGGGAAACAGGGGAACCAAGAGACCCAGTACTTC. Its translation: CAWSGKQGNQETQYF.

This clone showed up just once. The chain has TRBV25-1 and TRBJ1-6, with D maybe TRBD1 (5 bases). CDR1 is MGHDK and CDR2 is SYGVNS in the germline V gene. The CDR3 sequence is 15 residues long. With 4 bases removed from V and 10 bases from J, the gap between germline ends came to 17 bases. Here the CDR3 reads CASSGRAVPGSPLHF. The CDR3 DNA reads as TGTGCCAGCAGTGGCAGGGCGGTTCCAGGATCACCCCTCCACTTT.

The chain uses TRBV27 and TRBJ1-6; D unresolved. Trimming removed 7 bases from V and 8 bases from J, with 6 bases in between. Germline V gene lookup returns CDR1 MNHEY and CDR2 SMNVEV (reference sequence). CDR3 length: 11 residues. This CDR3 reads CASTPYSPLHF. CDR3 DNA: TGTGCCAGCACCCCTTATTCACCCCTCCACTTT.

The gene calls are TRBV30 and TRBJ1-1; 10 bases are a match to TRBD1. The CDR3 spans 13 residues. CDR1 is GTSNPN and CDR2 is SVGIG in the germline V gene (reference sequence). The ends lost 1 base at V and 8 bases at J; junction bases unmatched: 4. CDR3: CAWSAGTGDEAFF. The CDR3 DNA reads as TGTGCCTGGAGTGCCGGGACAGGGGACGAAGCTTTCTTT.

This clone is a singleton in its sample. The chain has TRBV6-6 and TRBJ2-7; TRBD1 aligns across 11 bases. Germline V gives CDR1 MNHNY, CDR2 SVGAGI (reference sequence). J gave up 3 bases and V 2 bases, and 6 bases lay outside the gene matches. CDR3 length: 16 residues. The CDR3 bases are TGTGCCAGCAGTTACCCGGTCGGGACAGGGGGCTACGAGCAGTACTTC. It yields the protein CASSYPVGTGGYEQYF.